Listed below are T cell receptor beta chains from one sample, sequenced in a study of monozygotic twins with cystic fibrosis. Using immunoSEQ multiplex PCR, the repertoire was profiled, and TCRdb retains in-frame clones only, with some absent. The sample records about 16,000 clones, around 96% being singletons. What was sequenced was blood. These receptor sequences come from a girl aged 2-10 years with cystic fibrosis. Each CDR3 is given without its conserved first and last residue.

V gene,J gene,CDR3 protein
TRBV14,TRBJ1-1,ASSQGGNTEAF
TRBV2,TRBJ1-3,ASKGQGVGNTIY
TRBV7-6,TRBJ2-1,ASSPQIRDRAYNEQF
TRBV7-6,TRBJ1-6,ASSLDGIQGPNSPLH
TRBV18,TRBJ2-1,ASSPTENEQF
TRBV9,TRBJ2-7,ASSVGGQGLYEQY
TRBV29-1,TRBJ1-2,SVSFPNYGYT
TRBV19,TRBJ1-1,ASSLTGVYTEAF
TRBV13,TRBJ2-5,ASSLTGNQETQY
TRBV19,TRBJ1-1,ASSDIGVNTEAF
TRBV10-2,TRBJ2-7,ASSDVWTSAEQY
TRBV7-2,TRBJ2-7,ASSLDGGRSSYEQY
TRBV4-3,TRBJ1-5,ASSRFAGVGQPQH
TRBV2,TRBJ2-2,ASRRQGGTGELF
TRBV6-1,TRBJ2-5,ASSEGVGAETQY
TRBV6-1,TRBJ1-1,ASSSSGQRNTEAF
TRBV18,TRBJ2-5,ASSPGTQETQY
TRBV5-6,TRBJ2-7,ASSSVDSSYEQY
TRBV5-1,TRBJ1-4,ASRRGSNEKLF
TRBV4-3,TRBJ2-3,ASSLTSASTDTQY
TRBV5-6,TRBJ1-2,ASSLDGGTNYGYT
TRBV5-8,TRBJ1-5,ASSPRTGIQPQH
TRBV11-2,TRBJ1-2,ASSPQVGGRNYGYT
TRBV7-2,TRBJ1-5,ASSLLRDQPQH
TRBV6-5,TRBJ2-7,ASSYSVSYEQY
TRBV5-1,TRBJ2-5,ASSLAGNKETQY
TRBV6-1,TRBJ1-2,ASSEGPPRGGSPHYGYT
TRBV7-2,TRBJ1-1,ASSFNLKTLKRPEAF
TRBV10-2,TRBJ2-1,ASRSGGGNEQF
TRBV15,TRBJ2-7,ATSGATYEQY
TRBV4-2,TRBJ2-7,ASSHVGQHSSYEQY
TRBV6-6,TRBJ1-2,ASSYRTAVQRGYT
TRBV6-5,TRBJ1-1,ATSTELLNTEAF
TRBV27,TRBJ2-1,ASRVTGQASLRWYNEQF
TRBV29-1,TRBJ1-2,SVEDVWAGYGYT
TRBV5-1,TRBJ1-1,ASSLQGAVGMNTEAF
TRBV5-1,TRBJ2-3,ASSLVGLDADTQY
TRBV2,TRBJ1-6,ASSYVDISSPLH
TRBV27,TRBJ2-7,ASRLDRVGYEQY
TRBV18,TRBJ1-1,ASSLRSEAF
TRBV28,TRBJ1-1,ASSLWLEVF
TRBV5-6,TRBJ2-5,ASSSGLAPRRQETQY
TRBV11-2,TRBJ2-5,ASSFTGTQETQY
TRBV7-9,TRBJ1-1,ASSSGRAAEAF
TRBV5-6,TRBJ1-6,ASSMSGTGHSPLH
TRBV11-2,TRBJ2-2,ASSRRLAGKNTGELF
TRBV13,TRBJ1-5,ASSLGGQPQH
TRBV9,TRBJ2-3,ASSAARDTQY
TRBV6-5,TRBJ1-3,ASSRQGYRNTIY
TRBV5-6,TRBJ1-2,ASSLNRAGDGYT
TRBV5-6,TRBJ2-5,ASSSQTGAQETQY
TRBV6-1,TRBJ1-6,ASSKALGSYNSPLH
TRBV18,TRBJ1-1,ASSLGTEAF
TRBV7-2,TRBJ2-5,ASSRQETQY